The source of this T cell receptor (beta chain) is a study of identical twins. The sample holds a few counts of this clonotype. Its antigen is as yet unknown. V lost 0 bases to trimming and J lost 1 base, with 13 bases between them. The CDR3 consists of 16 residues. Germline loops: CDR1 SGHRS, CDR2 YFSETQ. Findings of the study overall: Twins' excess sharing was less marked for out-of-frame beta sequences.

TCRdb reprocessed the 5' RACE reads via MiXCR and lists one record per CDR3 protein. The sample carries under 350,000 distinct CDR3 sequences, 9.5% recorded once. These data were also reused for a study on yellow fever vaccine responses in identical twins. That source adds: Twins' vaccine T cell response reportedly seemed partly convergent, partly personalized.

The sequencing input was CD8+ T cells sorted from blood. The rearrangement joins TRBV5-1 to TRBJ2-5, with D maybe TRBD2 (7 bases). The sequence was collected from a woman aged 18 to 35 in good health. The CDR3 is CASSLVYGGPQETQYF. The CDR3 nucleotides read TGCGCCAGCAGCTTGGTCTACGGGGGGCCCCAAGAGACCCAGTACTTC.